Listed here are 19 T cell receptor beta chains from one sample, sequenced in a study of OX40 agonist ivuxolimab in advanced cancers. The data were produced by immunoSEQ multiplex PCR, yet TCRdb's version contains in-frame clones alone and is incomplete. This table holds tens of thousands of clones, roughly 83% found once. The sample here was CD4+ or CD8+ T cells sorted from blood, taken in a trial of the OX40 agonist ivuxolimab. The receptor set was obtained from an adult with an advanced solid tumor such as melanoma, head and neck, liver or kidney cancer.

This clone was observed a few times. The chain links TRBV14 to TRBJ2-2; no definite D call. Germline V CDR1 and CDR2: SGHDN, FVKESK. The CDR3 is 17 residues long. The V end was cut by 6 bases, the J end by 5 bases, with 22 bases between. CDR3 residues: CASSPKAGPLRTGELFF. The CDR3 DNA follows: TGTGCCAGCAGTCCCAAAGCCGGGCCCTTGAGGACCGGGGAGCTGTTTTTT.

This clone has just one count. The rearrangement links TRBV5-6 to TRBJ2-1; 10 bases agree with TRBD1. With V trimmed by 3 bases and J by 4 bases, 4 bases remained unmatched. The CDR3 contains 15 residues. The V gene's germline CDR1 is SGHDT and CDR2 YYEEEE. CDR3 bases: TGTGCCAGCAGCTCTGGGGACAGGGGTTACAATGAGCAGTTCTTC. Residues: CASSSGDRGYNEQFF.

The chain couples TRBV19 to TRBJ2-5; TRBD1 aligns across 7 bases. Looked up from germline, CDR1 is LNHDA and CDR2 is SQIVND (reference sequence). V lost 3 bases to trimming and J lost 5 bases; unmatched junction nucleotides: 3. CDR3 length: 13 amino acids. The CDR3 nucleotides read TGTGCCAGTAGTATTGGACAGGAGGAGACCCAGTACTTC. Its protein is CASSIGQEETQYF. Looking up the rest from reference TRBV19 and TRBJ2-5 gives the full variable domain: DGGITQSPKYLFRKEGQNVTLSCEQNLNHDAMYWYRQDPGQGLRLIYYSQIVNDFQKGDIAEGYSVSREKKESFPLTVTSAQKNPTAFYLCASSIGQEETQYFGPGTRLLVL.

The chain recombines TRBV10-3 with TRBJ1-5; TRBD1 matches at 8 bases. Trimming took 10 bases from V and 5 from J; bases not matched to a gene: 7. The germline V gene encodes CDR1 ENHRY and CDR2 SYGVKD. This CDR3 has 13 residues. The CDR3 sequence is CATADRAYQPQHF. In nucleotides, the CDR3 is TGTGCCACCGCGGACAGGGCCTATCAGCCCCAGCATTTT.

The genes are TRBV5-1 and TRBJ2-3, with TRBD2 identical over 10 bases. Germline values: CDR1 SGHRS, CDR2 YFSETQ. V was clipped by 0 bases and J by 5 bases; unmatched bases: 6. This CDR3 contains 16 residues. The CDR3 is CASSLVAGGQGDTQYF. CDR3 nucleotide sequence: TGCGCCAGCAGCTTGGTAGCGGGGGGCCAGGGAGATACGCAGTATTTT.

The V call is TRBV27, the J call TRBJ2-3; tentatively, D is TRBD1 (6 bases). This CDR3 has 16 amino acids. V was clipped by 3 bases and J by 4 bases, with 17 bases between them. Germline CDR1 and CDR2: MNHEY and SMNVEV (reference sequence). CDR3 residues: CASSFRGRGRADTQYF. Written as DNA, the CDR3 is TGTGCCAGCAGTTTTCGCGGCAGGGGTCGCGCAGATACGCAGTATTTT.

The chain combines TRBV5-8 with TRBJ2-5; possible D gene TRBD2, 6 bases. The germline CDR1 and CDR2 sequences are SGHTS and YDEGEE. Trimming shortened V by 2 bases and J by 1 base, and 12 bases separated the two germline ends. This CDR3 is 15 amino acids long. The CDR3 DNA is TGTGCCAGCAGCTTCCCAGGACTAATCCAAGAGACCCAGTACTTC. Its protein is CASSFPGLIQETQYF.

This chain uses TRBV18 with TRBJ2-5; 10 bases are a match to TRBD1. The junction had 9 bases not matched to a gene; V was cut back by 2 bases and J by 0 bases. The germline V gene encodes CDR1 KGHSH and CDR2 LQKENI. This CDR3 has 18 amino acids. The CDR3 region is CASSPKIRDRGNQETQYF. DNA of the CDR3: TGTGCCAGCTCACCAAAGATTAGGGACAGGGGAAACCAAGAGACCCAGTACTTC.

The chain links TRBV9 to TRBJ1-3, with a possible D match to TRBD1 (5 bases). Trimming cost V 0 bases and J 1 base, with 8 bases left between them. The CDR3 is 15 residues long. Germline V gives CDR1 SGDLS, CDR2 YYNGEE. For the CDR3, the DNA is TGTGCCAGCAGCGTAGGAGACAGTTCTGGAAACACCATATATTTT. Residues: CASSVGDSSGNTIYF.

This chain connects TRBV11-2 to TRBJ1-3; D ambiguous. This CDR3 spans 14 amino acids. V shed 5 bases and J shed 1 base, with 9 bases lying between them. Germline lookup yields CDR1 SGHAT and CDR2 FQNNGV. Here the CDR3 DNA reads TGTGCCAGCAGCCCGAGGACTTCTGGAAACACCATATATTTT. It translates to CASSPRTSGNTIYF.

The V and J genes are TRBV7-9 and TRBJ1-4; possible D gene TRBD1, 6 bases. CDR1 SEHNR and CDR2 FQNEAQ come from the germline V gene (reference sequence). The CDR3 loop spans 15 amino acids. The V gene lost 5 bases and the J gene lost 0 bases, with 10 bases spanning the gap. CDR3 region: CASSVSGATNEKLFF. The CDR3, as DNA: TGTGCCAGCAGCGTATCAGGGGCAACTAATGAAAAACTGTTTTTT. Full variable domain (remainder filled in from reference TRBV7-9 and TRBJ1-4): DTGVSQNPRHKITKRGQNVTFRCDPISEHNRLYWYRQTLGQGPEFLTYFQNEAQLEKSRLLSDRFSAERPKGSFSTLEIQRTEQGDSAMYLCASSVSGATNEKLFFGSGTQLSVL.

The J gene is TRBJ1-1, the V gene TRBV13; D is ambiguous. CDR1 and CDR2 from the germline V gene are PRHDT and FYEKMQ (reference sequence). V was pared by 5 bases and J by 4 bases, with 11 bases between. The CDR3 totals 13 residues. CDR3 sequence reads: CASSGDEGTEAFF. In nucleotides, the CDR3 is TGTGCCAGCAGCGGCGATGAGGGCACTGAAGCTTTCTTT.

This sequence joins TRBV10-3 and TRBJ1-5, with 7 bases lining up with TRBD1. Germline trimming cut 0 bases from V and 5 bases from J; bases unmatched to any gene: 13. From germline, CDR1 is ENHRY and CDR2 SYGVKD. The CDR3 is 18 residues long. The CDR3 protein is CAISESSGGGLSYQPQHF. CDR3 sequence (DNA): TGTGCCATCAGTGAGTCGTCAGGGGGAGGACTATCCTATCAGCCCCAGCATTTT.

This clone turned up a few times. The chain uses TRBV4-2 and TRBJ1-5; unclear D gene. This CDR3 spans 13 amino acids. V gave up 5 bases and J gave up 5 bases, with 10 bases separating them. Germline V gives CDR1 LGHNA, CDR2 YNFKEQ. The CDR3 reads CASSEGGDQPQHF. DNA of the CDR3: TGTGCCAGCAGCGAGGGTGGGGATCAGCCCCAGCATTTT.

The chain combines TRBV6-1 with TRBJ2-1; 11 bases match TRBD2. Germline CDR1 reads MNHNS; CDR2 reads SASEGT. J was trimmed by 0 bases and V by 9 bases; bases with no gene match: 4. The CDR3 length is 15 residues. The CDR3 DNA sequence: TGTGCCAGTCTAGCGGGGGGACCCTCCTACAATGAGCAGTTCTTC. Residues: CASLAGGPSYNEQFF.

This rearrangement joins TRBV4-1 to TRBJ2-1; 9 positions match TRBD1. V lost 0 bases, J lost 8 bases, and 5 bases stayed unmatched. Germline CDR1 MGHRA, CDR2 YSYEKL. This CDR3 contains 15 residues. This CDR3 reads CASSQENRGQDEQFF. The CDR3 DNA follows: TGCGCCAGCAGCCAAGAGAACAGGGGGCAAGATGAGCAGTTCTTC.

This clone was found a few times. This rearrangement joins TRBV30 to TRBJ1-6; possible D gene TRBD1, 5 bases. Germline V gene sequence: CDR1 GTSNPN, CDR2 SVGIG (reference sequence). This CDR3 has 13 amino acids. V was cut by 3 bases and J by 5 bases, with 8 bases left in between. The CDR3 DNA sequence: TGTGCCTGGAGAAGGGGCCATAATTCACCCCTCCACTTT. Protein sequence: CAWRRGHNSPLHF.

The chain uses TRBV28 and TRBJ2-2, with D tentatively TRBD1 or TRBD2 (5 bases each). CDR3 size: 17 residues. V was cut by 5 bases and J by 7 bases, with 23 bases left in between. CDR1 and CDR2 from the germline V gene are MDHEN and SYDVKM. CDR3: CASSLLDTSGWGGELFF. The CDR3 bases are TGTGCCAGCAGTCTCTTGGACACCTCGGGGTGGGGCGGGGAGCTGTTTTTT.

V usage is TRBV6-5 and J usage is TRBJ2-5; a weak D match, TRBD1 (6 bases). This CDR3 region has 13 residues. Trimming removed 6 bases from V and 2 bases from J, with 10 bases in between. The V gene's germline CDR1 is MNHEY and CDR2 SVGAGI. The CDR3 region has the DNA TGTGCCAGCAGCTCAGGGGTACAAGAGACCCAGTACTTC. It specifies CASSSGVQETQYF.